These 11 T cell receptor beta chains were sequenced from one sample in a study of cytomegalovirus exposure and HLA in healthy donors. It was with 60 Vbeta and 13 Jbeta primers that the PCR ran. Assay used: immunoSEQ multiplex PCR; TCRdb lists only in-frame clones, some missing. The sample lists 100,000 to 150,000 clones; 76% were seen once. Specimen: PBMCs. All receptors derive from a man aged 50 to 60 in good health and CMV-seronegative.

The chain carries TRBV4-1 and TRBJ1-2; D not resolved. Trimming stripped 5 bases from V and 0 bases from J, with 16 bases between. Looked up from germline, CDR1 is MGHRA and CDR2 is YSYEKL. The CDR3 length is 16 residues. CDR3 protein: CASSRQPGEPNYGYTF. The CDR3 nucleotides are TGCGCCAGCAGCAGACAACCGGGAGAACCTAACTATGGCTACACCTTC.

This rearrangement joins TRBV15 to TRBJ1-5; D might be TRBD1 (6 bases). CDR1 LNHNV and CDR2 YYDKDF come from the germline V gene (reference sequence). V lost 5 bases and J lost 4, with 12 bases in between. This CDR3 region has 14 residues. The CDR3 spells CATSQGSGNQPQHF. CDR3 DNA sequence: TGTGCCACCAGCCAGGGGTCTGGTAATCAGCCCCAGCATTTT.

In its sample, this clone was seen a few times. The CDR3 region has the DNA TGTGCCAGCAGTTACGGACAGGGGAATCAGCCCCAGCATTTT. This sequence encodes CASSYGQGNQPQHF. The genes are TRBV6-5 and TRBJ1-5, with 9 bases identical to TRBD1. With 2 bases clipped from V and 4 bases from J, the junction kept 0 bases outside the gene matches. This CDR3 contains 14 residues. Germline CDR1 reads MNHEY; CDR2 reads SVGAGI.

J is TRBJ1-4 and V is TRBV28, with D possibly TRBD1 on 6 matching bases. The CDR3 is 14 amino acids. Germline V gene data show CDR1 as MDHEN and CDR2 as SYDVKM. V was cut by 6 bases and J by 5 bases, with 13 bases left in between. The CDR3 here is CASSTGGANEKLFF. The CDR3 bases are TGTGCCAGCAGCACGGGGGGGGCCAATGAAAAACTGTTTTTT.

The CDR3 sequence is CASSQDGTSIIYF. The CDR3 nucleotides read TGTGCCAGCAGCCAGGACGGGACTTCAATCATATATTTT. The chain recombines TRBV7-9 with TRBJ1-3; weak D call: TRBD1 (5 bases). Trimming stripped 5 bases from V and 12 bases from J, with 17 bases between. The V gene's germline CDR1 is SEHNR and CDR2 FQNEAQ (reference sequence). The CDR3 sequence is 13 residues long.

V usage is TRBV5-6 and J usage is TRBJ1-1; 7 bases agree with TRBD1. The germline gives CDR1 SGHDT, CDR2 YYEEEE. J was trimmed by 3 bases and V by 1 base; bases with no gene match: 6. The CDR3 is 15 residues long. The CDR3, as DNA: TGTGCCAGCAGCTTGTTCTTTGGGACAGACACTGAAGCTTTCTTT. Its protein product is CASSLFFGTDTEAFF.

This clone has only a few counts. The chain joins TRBV5-4 to TRBJ2-1; TRBD1 is a possible D gene (5 bases). The V and J ends lost 4 bases and 5 bases respectively, with 13 bases between them. Germline V CDR1 and CDR2: SGHNT, YYREEE (reference sequence). The CDR3 spans 14 residues. CDR3: CASSLQGIDNEQFF. The CDR3 DNA reads as TGTGCCAGCAGCCTCCAGGGAATTGACAATGAGCAGTTCTTC.

The chain employs TRBV6-5 and TRBJ2-3; TRBD1 agrees at 10 bases. V trimming: 2 bases; J trimming: 4 bases; junction bases outside the gene matches: 3. Germline V gene sequence: CDR1 MNHEY, CDR2 SVGAGI. This CDR3 contains 15 residues. The DNA for the CDR3 is TGTGCCAGCAGTTACGGGACAGGGGACGCAGATACGCAGTATTTT. Its translation is CASSYGTGDADTQYF.

The chain recombines TRBV10-1 with TRBJ2-3; 8 bases fit TRBD2. The CDR3 is 15 amino acids. Germline lookup yields CDR1 WNHNN and CDR2 SYGVQD (reference sequence). Trimming removed 7 bases from V and 2 bases from J; junction bases left unmatched: 8. Here the CDR3 reads CASMAGGGPTDTQYF. As DNA, the CDR3 is TGCGCCAGCATGGCCGGGGGGGGTCCCACAGATACGCAGTATTTT.

This chain links TRBV5-1 with TRBJ2-1; possibly TRBD1 for D (6 bases). Germline V gene data show CDR1 as SGHRS and CDR2 as YFSETQ. V lost 4 bases to trimming and J lost 3 bases, with 20 bases between them. The CDR3 spans 17 residues. DNA for the CDR3: TGCGCCAGCAGCCGTTCCTCGGACAGTAGCTTCTACAATGAGCAGTTCTTC. It yields the protein CASSRSSDSSFYNEQFF.

The V and J genes are TRBV7-8 and TRBJ1-2, with 9 bases matching TRBD1. Germline CDR1 reads SGHVS; CDR2 reads FQNEAQ. This CDR3 region has 16 residues. Unmatched junction bases numbered 12, after V lost 3 bases and J lost 7 bases. CDR3 DNA: TGTGCCAGCAGCTTCGGAAGGACAGGGGTTTCTGGTGGCTACACCTTC. Its protein product is CASSFGRTGVSGGYTF.